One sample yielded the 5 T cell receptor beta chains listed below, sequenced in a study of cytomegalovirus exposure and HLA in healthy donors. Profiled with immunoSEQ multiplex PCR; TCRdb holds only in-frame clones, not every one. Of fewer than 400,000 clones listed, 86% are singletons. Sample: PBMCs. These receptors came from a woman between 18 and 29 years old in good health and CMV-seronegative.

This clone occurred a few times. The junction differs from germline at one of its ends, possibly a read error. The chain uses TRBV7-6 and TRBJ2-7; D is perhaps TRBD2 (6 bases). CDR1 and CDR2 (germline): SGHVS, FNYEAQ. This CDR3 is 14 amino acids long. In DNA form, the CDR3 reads TGTGCCAGCAGCCGTCGGCGGGACTCCGACGAGCAGTACTTC. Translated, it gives CASSRRRDSDEQYF.

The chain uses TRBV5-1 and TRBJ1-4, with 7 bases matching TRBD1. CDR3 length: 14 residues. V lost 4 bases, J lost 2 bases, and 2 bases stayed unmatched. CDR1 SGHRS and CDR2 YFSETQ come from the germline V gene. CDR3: CASSLGQTNEKLFF. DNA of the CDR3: TGCGCCAGCAGCCTGGGACAGACTAATGAAAAACTGTTTTTT.

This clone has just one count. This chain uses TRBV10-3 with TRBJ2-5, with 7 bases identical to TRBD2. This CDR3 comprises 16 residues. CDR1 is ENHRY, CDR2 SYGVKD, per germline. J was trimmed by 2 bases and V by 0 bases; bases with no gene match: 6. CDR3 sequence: CAISESGIAGQETQYF. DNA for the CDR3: TGTGCCATCAGTGAGTCGGGGATAGCGGGTCAAGAGACCCAGTACTTC.

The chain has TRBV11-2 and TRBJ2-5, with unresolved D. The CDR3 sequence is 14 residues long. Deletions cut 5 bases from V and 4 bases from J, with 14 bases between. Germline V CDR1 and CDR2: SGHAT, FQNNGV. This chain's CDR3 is CASSPTPSGETQYF. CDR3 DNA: TGTGCCAGCAGCCCCACCCCCTCCGGAGAGACCCAGTACTTC.

The CDR3 loop is CASSLGGQGPAYEQYF. The CDR3, as DNA: TGTGCCAGCAGCTTAGGGGGACAGGGTCCGGCCTACGAGCAGTACTTC. This sequence joins TRBV7-9 and TRBJ2-7; 9 bases line up with TRBD1. The junction had 6 bases not matched to a gene; V was cut back by 1 base and J by 2 bases. CDR1 is SEHNR and CDR2 is FQNEAQ in the germline V gene (reference sequence). The CDR3 contains 16 residues.